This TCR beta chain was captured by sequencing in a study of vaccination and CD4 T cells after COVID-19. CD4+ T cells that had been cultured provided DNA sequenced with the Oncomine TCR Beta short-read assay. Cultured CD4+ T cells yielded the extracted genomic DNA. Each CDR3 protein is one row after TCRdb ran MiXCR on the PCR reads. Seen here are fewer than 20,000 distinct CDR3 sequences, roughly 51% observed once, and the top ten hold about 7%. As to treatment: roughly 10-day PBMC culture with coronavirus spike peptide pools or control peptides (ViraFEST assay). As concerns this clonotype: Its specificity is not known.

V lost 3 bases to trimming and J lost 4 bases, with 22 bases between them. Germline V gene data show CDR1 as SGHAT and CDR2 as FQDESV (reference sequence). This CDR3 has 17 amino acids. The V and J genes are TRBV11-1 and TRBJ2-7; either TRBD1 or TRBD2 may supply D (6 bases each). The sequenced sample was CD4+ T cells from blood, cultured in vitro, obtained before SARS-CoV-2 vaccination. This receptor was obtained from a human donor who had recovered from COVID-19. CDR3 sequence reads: CASSFKRRDIKHYEQYF. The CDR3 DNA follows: TGTGCCAGCAGCTTTAAGCGGAGGGACATCAAACATTACGAGCAGTACTTC.